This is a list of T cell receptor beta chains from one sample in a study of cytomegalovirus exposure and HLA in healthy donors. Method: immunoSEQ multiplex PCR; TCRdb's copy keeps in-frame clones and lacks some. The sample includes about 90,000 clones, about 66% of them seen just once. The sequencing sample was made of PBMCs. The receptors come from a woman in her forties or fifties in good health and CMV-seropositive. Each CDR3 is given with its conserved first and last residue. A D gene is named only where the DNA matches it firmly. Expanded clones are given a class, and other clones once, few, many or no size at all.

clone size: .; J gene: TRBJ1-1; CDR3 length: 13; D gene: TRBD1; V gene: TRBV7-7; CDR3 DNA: TGTGCCAGCAGCTTAGATACAGGGGCTGAAGCTTTCTTT; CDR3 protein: CASSLDTGAEAFF
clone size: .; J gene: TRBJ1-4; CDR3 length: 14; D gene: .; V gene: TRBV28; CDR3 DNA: TGTGCCAGCAGTTTAATGAGAACTAATGAAAAACTGTTTTTT; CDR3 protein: CASSLMRTNEKLFF
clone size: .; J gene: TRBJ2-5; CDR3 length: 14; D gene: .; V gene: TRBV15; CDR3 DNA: TGTGCCACCAGCAGAGACCCCGGTGCAGGGACCCAGTACTTC; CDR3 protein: CATSRDPGAGTQYF
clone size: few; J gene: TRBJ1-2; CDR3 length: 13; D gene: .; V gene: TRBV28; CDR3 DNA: TGTGCCAGCAGTTTAACCAGAAACTATGGCTACACCTTC; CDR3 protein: CASSLTRNYGYTF
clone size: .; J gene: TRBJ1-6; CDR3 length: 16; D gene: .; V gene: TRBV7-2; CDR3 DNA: TGTGCCAGCAGCTTAGCGCCACAGGGACTACGGTCACCCCTCCACTTT; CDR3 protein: CASSLAPQGLRSPLHF
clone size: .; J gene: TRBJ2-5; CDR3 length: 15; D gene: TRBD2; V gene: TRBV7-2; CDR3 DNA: TGTGCCAGCACCGCCGGGGGCGGGGGGTCAGAGACCCAGTACTTC; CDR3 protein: CASTAGGGGSETQYF
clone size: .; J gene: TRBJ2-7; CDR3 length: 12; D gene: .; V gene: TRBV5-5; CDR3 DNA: TGTGCCAGCACTAAAGGGGGAAGCGAGCAGTACTTC; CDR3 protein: CASTKGGSEQYF
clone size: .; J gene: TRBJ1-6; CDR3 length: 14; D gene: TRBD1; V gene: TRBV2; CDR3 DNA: TGTGCCAGCAGTGAAGCACAGGGGTATTCACCCCTCCACTTT; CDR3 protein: CASSEAQGYSPLHF
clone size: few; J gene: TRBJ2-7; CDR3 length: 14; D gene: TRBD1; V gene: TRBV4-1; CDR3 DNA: TGCGCCAGCAGCCAAGGAGACAGGGAAGGCGAGCAGTACTTC; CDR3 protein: CASSQGDREGEQYF
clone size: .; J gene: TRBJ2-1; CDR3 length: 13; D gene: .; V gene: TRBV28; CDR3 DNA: TGTGCCAGCAGAAGGAGTACTTACAATGAGCAGTTCTTC; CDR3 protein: CASRRSTYNEQFF
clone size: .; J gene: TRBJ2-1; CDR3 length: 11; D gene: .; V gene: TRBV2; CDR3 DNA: TGTGCCAGCAGCCCCTTAAATGAGCAGTTCTTC; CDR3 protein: CASSPLNEQFF
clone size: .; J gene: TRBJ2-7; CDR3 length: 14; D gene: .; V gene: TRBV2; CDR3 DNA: TGTGCCAGCAGTGAAGAGAGTCAGGCCTACGAGCAGTACTTC; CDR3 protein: CASSEESQAYEQYF
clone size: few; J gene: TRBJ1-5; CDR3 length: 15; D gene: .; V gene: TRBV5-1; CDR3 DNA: TGCGCCAGCAGCTTGGAGGGGCTTAGCAATCAGCCCCAGCATTTT; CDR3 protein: CASSLEGLSNQPQHF
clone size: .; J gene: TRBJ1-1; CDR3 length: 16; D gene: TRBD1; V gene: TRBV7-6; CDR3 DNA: TGTGCCAGCAGCTTCGGGACAGGGGGCATGAACACTGAAGCTTTCTTT; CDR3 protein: CASSFGTGGMNTEAFF
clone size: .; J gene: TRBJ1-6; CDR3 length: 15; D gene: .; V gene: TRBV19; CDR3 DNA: TGTGCCACCGCGGTCTCGGGGGGAGATAATTCACCCCTCCACTTT; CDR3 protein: CATAVSGGDNSPLHF
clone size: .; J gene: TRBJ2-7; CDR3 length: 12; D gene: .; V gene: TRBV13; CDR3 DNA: TGTGCCAGCAGTGACAGGACCTACGAGCAGTACTTC; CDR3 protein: CASSDRTYEQYF
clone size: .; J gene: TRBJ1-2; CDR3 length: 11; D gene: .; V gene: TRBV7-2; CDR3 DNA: TGTGCCAGCAGCTCAGACTATGGCTACACCTTC; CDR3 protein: CASSSDYGYTF
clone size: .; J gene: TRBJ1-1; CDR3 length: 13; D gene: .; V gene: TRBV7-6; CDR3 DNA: TGTGCCAGCAGCGAATGGACAGCCCCTGAAGCTTTCTTT; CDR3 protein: CASSEWTAPEAFF